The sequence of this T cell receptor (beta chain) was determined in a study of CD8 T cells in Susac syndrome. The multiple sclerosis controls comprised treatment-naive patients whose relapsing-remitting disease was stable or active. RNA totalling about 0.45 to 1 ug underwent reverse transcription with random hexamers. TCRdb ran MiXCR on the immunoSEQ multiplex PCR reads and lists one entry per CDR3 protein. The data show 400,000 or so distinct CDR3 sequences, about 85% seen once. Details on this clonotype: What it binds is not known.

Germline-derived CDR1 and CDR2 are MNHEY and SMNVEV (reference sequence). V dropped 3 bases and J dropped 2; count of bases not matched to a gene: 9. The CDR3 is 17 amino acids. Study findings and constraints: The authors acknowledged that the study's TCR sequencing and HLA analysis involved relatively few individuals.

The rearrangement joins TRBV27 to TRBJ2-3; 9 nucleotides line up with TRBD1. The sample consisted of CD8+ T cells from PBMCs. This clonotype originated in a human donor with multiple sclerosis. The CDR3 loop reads CASSFEGGTGFTDTQYF. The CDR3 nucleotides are TGTGCCAGCAGTTTTGAGGGGGGGACAGGGTTCACAGATACGCAGTATTTT.